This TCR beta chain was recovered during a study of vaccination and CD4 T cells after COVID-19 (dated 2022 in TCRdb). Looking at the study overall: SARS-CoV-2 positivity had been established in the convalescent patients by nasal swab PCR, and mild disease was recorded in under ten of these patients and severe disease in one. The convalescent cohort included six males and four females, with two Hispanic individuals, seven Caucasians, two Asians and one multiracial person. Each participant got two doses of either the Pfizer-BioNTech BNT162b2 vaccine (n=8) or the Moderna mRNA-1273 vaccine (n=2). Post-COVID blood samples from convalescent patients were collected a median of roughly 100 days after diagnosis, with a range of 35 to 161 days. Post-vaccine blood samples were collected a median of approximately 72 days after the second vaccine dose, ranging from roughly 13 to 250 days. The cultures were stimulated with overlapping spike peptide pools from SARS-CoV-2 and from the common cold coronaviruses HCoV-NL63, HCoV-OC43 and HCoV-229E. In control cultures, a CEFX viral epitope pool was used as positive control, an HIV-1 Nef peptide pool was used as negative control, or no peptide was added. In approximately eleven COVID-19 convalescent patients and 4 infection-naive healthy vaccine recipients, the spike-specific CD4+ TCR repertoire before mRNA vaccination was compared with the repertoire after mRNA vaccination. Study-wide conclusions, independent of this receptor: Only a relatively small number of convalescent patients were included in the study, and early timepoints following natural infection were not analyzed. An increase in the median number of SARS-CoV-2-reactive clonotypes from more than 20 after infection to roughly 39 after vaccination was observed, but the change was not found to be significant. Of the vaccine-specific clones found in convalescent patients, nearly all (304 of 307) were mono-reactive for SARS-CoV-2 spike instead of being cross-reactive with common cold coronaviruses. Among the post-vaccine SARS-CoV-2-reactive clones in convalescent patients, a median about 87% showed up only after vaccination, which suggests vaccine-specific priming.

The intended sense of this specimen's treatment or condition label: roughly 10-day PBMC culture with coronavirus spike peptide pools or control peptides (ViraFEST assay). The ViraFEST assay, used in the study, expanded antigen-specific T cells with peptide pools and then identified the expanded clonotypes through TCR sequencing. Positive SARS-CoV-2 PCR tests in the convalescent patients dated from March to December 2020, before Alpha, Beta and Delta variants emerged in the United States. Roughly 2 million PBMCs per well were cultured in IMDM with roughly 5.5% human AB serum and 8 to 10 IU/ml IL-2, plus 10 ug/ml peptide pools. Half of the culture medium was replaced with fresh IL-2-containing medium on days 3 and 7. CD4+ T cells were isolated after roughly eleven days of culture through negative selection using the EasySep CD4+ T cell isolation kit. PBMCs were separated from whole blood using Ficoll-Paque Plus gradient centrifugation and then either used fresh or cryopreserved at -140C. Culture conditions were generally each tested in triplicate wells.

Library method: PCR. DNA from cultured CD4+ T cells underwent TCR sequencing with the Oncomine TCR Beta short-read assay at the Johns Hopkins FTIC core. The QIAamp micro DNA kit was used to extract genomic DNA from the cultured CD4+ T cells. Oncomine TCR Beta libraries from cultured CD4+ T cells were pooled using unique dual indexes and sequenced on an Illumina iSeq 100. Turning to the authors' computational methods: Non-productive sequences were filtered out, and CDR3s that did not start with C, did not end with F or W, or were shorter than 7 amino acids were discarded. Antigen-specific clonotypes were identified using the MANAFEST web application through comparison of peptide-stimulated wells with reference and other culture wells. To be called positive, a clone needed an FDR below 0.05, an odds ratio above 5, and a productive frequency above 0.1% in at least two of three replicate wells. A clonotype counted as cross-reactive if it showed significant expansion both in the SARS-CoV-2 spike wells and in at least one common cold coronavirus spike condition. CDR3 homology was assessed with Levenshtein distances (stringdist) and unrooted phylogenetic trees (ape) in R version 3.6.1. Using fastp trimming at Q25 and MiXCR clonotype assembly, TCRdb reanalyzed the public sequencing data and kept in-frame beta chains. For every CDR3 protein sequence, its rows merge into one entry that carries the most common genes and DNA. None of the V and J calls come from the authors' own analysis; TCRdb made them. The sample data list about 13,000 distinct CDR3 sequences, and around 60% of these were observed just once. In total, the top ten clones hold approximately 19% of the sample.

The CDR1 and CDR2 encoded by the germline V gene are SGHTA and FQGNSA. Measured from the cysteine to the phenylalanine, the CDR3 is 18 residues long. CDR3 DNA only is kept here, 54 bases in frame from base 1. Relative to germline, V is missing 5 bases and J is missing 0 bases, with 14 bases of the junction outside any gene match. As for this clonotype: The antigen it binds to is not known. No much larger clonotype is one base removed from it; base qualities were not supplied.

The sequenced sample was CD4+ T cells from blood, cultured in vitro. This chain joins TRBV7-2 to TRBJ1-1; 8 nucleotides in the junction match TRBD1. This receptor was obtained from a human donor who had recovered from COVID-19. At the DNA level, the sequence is TGTGCCAGCAGCCTGCTACCGACAGGGGTAATGGTGAACACTGAAGCTTTCTTT. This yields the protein CASSLLPTGVMVNTEAFF.